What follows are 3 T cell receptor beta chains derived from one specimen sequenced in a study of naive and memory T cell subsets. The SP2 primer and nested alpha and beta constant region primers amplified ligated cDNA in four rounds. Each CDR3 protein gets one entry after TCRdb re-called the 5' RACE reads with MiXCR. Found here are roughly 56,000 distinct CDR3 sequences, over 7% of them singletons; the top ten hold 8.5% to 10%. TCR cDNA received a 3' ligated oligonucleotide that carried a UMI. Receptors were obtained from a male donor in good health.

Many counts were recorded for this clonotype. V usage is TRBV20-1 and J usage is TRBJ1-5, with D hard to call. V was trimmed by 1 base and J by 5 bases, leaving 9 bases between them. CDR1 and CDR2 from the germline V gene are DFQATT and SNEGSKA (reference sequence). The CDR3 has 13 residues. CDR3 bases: TGCAGTGCTAGAGGGCAGGCTCATCAGCCCCAGCATTTT. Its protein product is CSARGQAHQPQHF.

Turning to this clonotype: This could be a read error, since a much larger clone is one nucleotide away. The CDR3 sequence is CSVGTGVGQTQHF. CDR3 in DNA: TGCAGCGTCGGGACAGGGGTAGGGCAGACCCAGCATTTT. The V gene is TRBV29-1, the J gene TRBJ1-5; 10 nucleotides line up with TRBD1. The V gene end was trimmed by 6 bases and the J gene end by 11 bases; junction bases not matched to a gene: 10. Germline V CDR1 and CDR2: SQVTM, ANQGSEA. The CDR3 length is 13 residues.

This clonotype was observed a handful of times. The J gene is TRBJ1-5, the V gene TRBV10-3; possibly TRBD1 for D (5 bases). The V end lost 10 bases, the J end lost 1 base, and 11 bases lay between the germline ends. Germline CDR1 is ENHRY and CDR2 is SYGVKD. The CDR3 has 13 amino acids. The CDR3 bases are TGTGCCACCCAGGGACTCAGCAATCAGCCCCAGCATTTT. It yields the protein CATQGLSNQPQHF.